This is a list of T cell receptor beta chains from one sample in a study of graft-versus-host responses after intestinal transplantation. Clones were sequenced by immunoSEQ multiplex PCR, and TCRdb holds only the in-frame ones, with some missing. Altogether around 100,000 clones are present, 91% being singletons, with the ten largest covering about 0.18%. Their antigens are not known. Sequencing was performed on unstimulated CD4+ T cells sorted from spleen or lymph node cells, taken before transplant. Receptor source: a human donor who was the organ donor for an intestinal transplant. The CDR3 runs from the conserved cysteine through the conserved F or W.

>TRBV4-2|TRBJ2-5
CASSQVAAGGPQETQYF
>TRBV6-1|TRBJ1-5
CASSGQGLSNQPQHF
>TRBV19|TRBJ2-7
CASSIAAGSSYEQYF
>TRBV2|TRBJ2-1
CASIQYNEQFF
>TRBV7-2|TRBJ2-3
CASSPLRSGGTQYF
>TRBV18|TRBJ1-5
CASSPRQGVQPQHF
>TRBV7-6|TRBJ2-3
CASSPGQGRFNTQYF
>TRBV30|TRBJ2-7
CAWNRGTGAFKFSSYEQYF
>TRBV5-1|TRBJ1-1
CASSSGQGFGGTEAFF
>TRBV5-4|TRBJ2-7
CASSLAGNPYEQYF
>TRBV4-3|TRBJ1-5
CASSQVDARAGGYQPQHF
>TRBV5-1|TRBJ2-1
CASSRTSGVYNEQFF
>TRBV11-2|TRBJ1-6
CASSGQGRDSPLHF
>TRBV11-2|TRBJ1-1
CASSRERTMNTEAFF
>TRBV6-1|TRBJ2-7
CASRRDRGYEQYF
>TRBV5-1|TRBJ2-7
CASSLDGTGSYQQYF
>TRBV4-3|TRBJ2-1
CASSPQRGGRYNEQFF
>TRBV19|TRBJ1-1
CASNNEFGGTNTEAFF
>TRBV7-9|TRBJ2-5
CASSQGRVETQYF
>TRBV18|TRBJ1-2
CASSRREGYGYTF
>TRBV7-9|TRBJ2-3
CASSLAHATDTQYF
>TRBV30|TRBJ1-1
CALRTVNTEAFF
>TRBV19|TRBJ2-7
CATTSVTNEQYF
>TRBV29-1|TRBJ1-2
CSVGVGGGDYGYTF
>TRBV21-1|TRBJ1-6
CASSPTGNYNSPLHF
>TRBV4-1|TRBJ1-4
CASSQFPRDRLATNEKLFF
>TRBV4-2|TRBJ2-2
CASSPSAGMSTGELFF
>TRBV7-3|TRBJ2-2
CASSLDRDGELFF